This is a list of T cell receptor beta chains from one sample in a study of cytomegalovirus exposure and HLA in healthy donors. The method was immunoSEQ multiplex PCR; TCRdb's version includes in-frame clones alone and lacks a portion of them. The sample carries approximately 150,000 clones, roughly 76% recorded once. The sample taken for sequencing was PBMCs. All receptors derive from a female donor in good health and CMV-seronegative. Each CDR3 is given with its conserved first and last residue. Each record gives: D gene, J gene, V gene, clone size, CDR3 protein, CDR3 DNA. The D gene is left open where the match is weak. Clone size is given for some rows only: seen once, a few or many times, or a class if the clone is expanded.

>TRBD1|TRBJ2-5|TRBV11-2|.
CASSRGTGQETQYF
TGTGCCAGCAGCCGCGGGACAGGACAAGAGACCCAGTACTTC
>.|TRBJ2-2|TRBV4-1|.
CASSQVTNGITNTGELFF
TGCGCCAGCAGCCAAGTTACCAATGGCATTACGAACACCGGGGAGCTGTTTTTT
>.|TRBJ1-4|TRBV27|.
CASSPRVPNEKLFF
TGTGCCAGCAGCCCCAGGGTGCCTAATGAAAAACTGTTTTTT
>TRBD1|TRBJ1-4|TRBV28|few
CASGNRVRGLFEKLFF
TGTGCCAGCGGCAACAGGGTTAGGGGGCTCTTCGAAAAACTGTTTTTT
>.|TRBJ2-2|TRBV11-3|.
CASNQKYTGELFF
TGTGCCAGCAACCAGAAGTACACCGGGGAGCTGTTTTTT
>TRBD1|TRBJ1-5|TRBV18|.
CASSRGQGTGQPQHF
TGTGCCAGCTCACGGGGACAGGGAACGGGTCAGCCCCAGCATTTT
>TRBD2|TRBJ2-3|TRBV6-4|.
CASSVSGASTDTQYF
TGTGCCAGCAGTGTTAGCGGGGCTAGCACAGATACGCAGTATTTT
>.|TRBJ1-5|TRBV2|.
CASSVDKNQPQHF
TGTGCCAGCAGTGTCGACAAGAATCAGCCCCAGCATTTT
>TRBD2|TRBJ2-3|TRBV5-8|.
CASSPAGLASTDTQYF
TGTGCCAGCAGCCCCGCGGGACTAGCTTCAACAGATACGCAGTATTTT
>TRBD1|TRBJ1-1|TRBV6-6|.
CASSWDRSNTEAFF
TGTGCCAGCAGTTGGGACAGGTCGAACACTGAAGCTTTCTTT
>TRBD1|TRBJ1-6|TRBV2|.
CASSATGGPRNSPLHF
TGTGCCAGCAGTGCAACAGGGGGTCCGCGGAATTCACCCCTCCACTTT
>.|TRBJ1-1|TRBV27|.
CASSLAGRIVEAFF
TGTGCCAGCAGTTTAGCCGGCAGGATAGTTGAAGCTTTCTTT
>TRBD2|TRBJ2-3|TRBV7-2|.
CASSLTLAGGPTDTQYF
TGTGCCAGCAGCTTAACCCTAGCGGGGGGGCCGACAGATACGCAGTATTTT
>.|TRBJ2-1|TRBV11-2|once
CASSLTGSSYNEQFF
TGTGCCAGCAGCTTAACAGGCTCCTCCTACAATGAGCAGTTCTTC
>.|TRBJ1-1|TRBV29-1|once
CSVRQTMNTEAFF
TGCAGCGTTAGACAGACCATGAACACTGAAGCTTTCTTT
>.|TRBJ1-1|TRBV5-4|few
CASSLPTGNTEAFF
TGTGCCAGCAGCCTCCCTACAGGGAACACTGAAGCTTTCTTT
>TRBD1|TRBJ2-1|TRBV7-3|.
CASSLSRQGRGEQFF
TGTGCCAGCAGCTTAAGCCGACAGGGCCGGGGTGAGCAGTTCTTC
>.|TRBJ2-4|TRBV14|.
CASSQIQGLDKNIQYF
TGTGCCAGCAGCCAAATCCAGGGGCTTGACAAAAACATTCAGTACTTC
>.|TRBJ1-2|TRBV5-1|.
CASSLYGPGSGGYTF
TGCGCCAGCAGCTTGTACGGCCCAGGGTCCGGGGGCTACACCTTC
>TRBD1|TRBJ2-7|TRBV15|.
CATSRGQGAYEQYF
TGTGCCACCAGCAGAGGACAGGGTGCCTACGAGCAGTACTTC
>.|TRBJ2-2|TRBV5-1|.
CASTPLGGGMEELFF
TGCGCCAGCACCCCGTTAGGGGGCGGGATGGAGGAGCTGTTTTTT
>.|TRBJ2-7|TRBV28|.
CASNPSSTYEQYF
TGTGCCAGCAATCCTAGCTCCACCTACGAGCAGTACTTC
>.|TRBJ2-3|TRBV5-1|once
CASSLGRGGTDTQYF
TGCGCCAGCAGCTTGGGGAGGGGTGGCACAGATACGCAGTATTTT
>TRBD2|TRBJ2-3|TRBV10-2|.
CASLSGEPTDTQYF
TGCGCCAGTCTTAGCGGGGAGCCCACAGATACGCAGTATTTT
>TRBD2|TRBJ2-7|TRBV18|.
CASSPLPDRTSVNEQYF
TGTGCCAGCTCACCTCTACCGGATCGGACTAGCGTTAACGAGCAGTACTTC
>.|TRBJ2-3|TRBV27|.
CASKKGGWTDTQYF
TGTGCCAGCAAGAAGGGGGGGTGGACAGATACGCAGTATTTT
>.|TRBJ1-6|TRBV5-1|once
CASSKGQGNSYNSPLHF
TGCGCCAGCAGCAAGGGGCAGGGCAACTCCTATAATTCACCCCTCCACTTT
>TRBD1|TRBJ1-6|TRBV9|.
CASSPTGSDNSPLHF
TGTGCCAGCAGCCCGACAGGGTCAGATAATTCACCCCTCCACTTT
>.|TRBJ2-1|TRBV29-1|.
CSVERYPKGEQFF
TGCAGCGTTGAAAGATATCCCAAGGGGGAGCAGTTCTTC
>TRBD1|TRBJ1-5|TRBV7-9|.
CASSRTGSNQPQHF
TGTGCCAGCAGCCGGACAGGGAGCAATCAGCCCCAGCATTTT
>TRBD1|TRBJ2-7|TRBV5-1|.
CASSLLTTGTGGFYEQYF
TGCGCCAGCAGCTTACTAACTACCGGGACAGGGGGCTTCTACGAGCAGTACTTC
>TRBD1|TRBJ1-4|TRBV7-9|.
CASSRTTGGLEKLFF
TGTGCCAGCAGCCGTACGACAGGGGGTCTAGAAAAACTGTTTTTT
>.|TRBJ2-7|TRBV16|.
CASSPRLSYEQYF
TGTGCCAGCAGCCCCAGGTTGAGCTACGAGCAGTACTTC
>TRBD2|TRBJ2-1|TRBV19|.
CASSPPQREGPTYGEQFF
TGTGCCAGTAGCCCACCCCAGCGGGAGGGCCCAACATACGGTGAGCAGTTCTTC
>.|TRBJ2-5|TRBV9|.
CASSVGTYQETQYF
TGTGCCAGCAGCGTAGGGACTTACCAAGAGACCCAGTACTTC
>TRBD1|TRBJ1-1|TRBV6-1|few
CASRVNRGNTEAFF
TGTGCCAGCAGGGTCAACAGGGGTAACACTGAAGCTTTCTTT
>TRBD1|TRBJ2-2|TRBV29-1|.
CSVARTGITGELFF
TGCAGCGTTGCTCGGACAGGGATCACCGGGGAGCTGTTTTTT
>TRBD1|TRBJ1-1|TRBV29-1|.
CSAYTGTGRLRPEAFF
TGCAGCGCCTATACCGGGACAGGGCGTCTTCGACCTGAAGCTTTCTTT
>TRBD2|TRBJ2-7|TRBV2|.
CASSEGGSHEQYF
TGTGCCAGCAGTGAGGGGGGGAGCCACGAGCAGTACTTC
>.|TRBJ1-5|TRBV28|many
CASSFRLYQPQHF
TGTGCCAGCAGTTTCAGACTGTATCAGCCCCAGCATTTT
>.|TRBJ2-2|TRBV5-4|.
CASSLETSTGELFF
TGTGCCAGCAGCTTGGAAACCAGCACCGGGGAGCTGTTTTTT
>.|TRBJ1-2|TRBV10-2|.
CASSEHRFYGYTF
TGCGCCAGCAGTGAACACAGATTTTATGGCTACACCTTC
>.|TRBJ2-2|TRBV6-5|.
CASSRGSTGELFF
TGTGCCAGCAGCCGAGGGTCCACCGGGGAGCTGTTTTTT
>TRBD1|TRBJ1-6|TRBV6-1|.
CASRSTGGNSPLHF
TGTGCCAGCAGGTCGACAGGGGGCAATTCACCCCTCCACTTT
>.|TRBJ2-7|TRBV19|.
CASSIQRGTYEQYF
TGTGCCAGTAGTATCCAACGGGGGACCTACGAGCAGTACTTC
>.|TRBJ2-7|TRBV14|.
CASSQRQGLREQYF
TGTGCCAGCAGCCAAAGACAGGGACTTCGCGAGCAGTACTTC